The 23 T cell receptor beta chains below all came from one sample that was sequenced in a study of vaccination effects on CD4 cells after COVID-19 (dated 2022 in TCRdb). For these receptors, no antigen is known. In the ViraFEST assay, PBMC were stimulated with viral peptide pools, and antigen-specific CD4+ T cell clonotypes were then identified by expansion using TCR sequencing. After roughly 11 days of culture, CD4+ T cells were isolated with the EasySep CD4+ T cell isolation kit. None of the healthy vaccine recipients had a prior SARS-CoV-2 infection, which was confirmed by nucleocapsid antibody tests that came back negative both before and after vaccination. Receptors were amplified or captured by the immunoSEQ multiplex PCR assay. In its TCRdb copy, this immuneACCESS table keeps in-frame sequences only and misses some clones. Where compared with another copy, unresolved V genes explain less than half of these, and the others have no known cause. The sample yields 40,000 to 45,000 clones; over 75% were counted once. The ten most abundant clones make up 2.9% of the sample.

The sequencing used CD4+ T cells from PBMCs cultured with HCoV-NL63 spike peptides, collected before COVID-19 vaccination. Per the publication, the cell subset or site label means: HCoV-NL63 spike overlapping peptide pool stimulation. These receptor sequences come from a human donor who received a COVID-19 vaccine.

The rearrangement links TRBV30 to TRBJ1-1, with D perhaps TRBD1 (5 bases). The length of the CDR3 is 14 residues. With 7 bases removed from V and 0 bases from J, the gap between germline ends came to 15 bases. Germline V gene lookup returns CDR1 GTSNPN and CDR2 SVGIG (reference sequence). The CDR3: CAFNRDQLNTEAFF. For the CDR3, the DNA is TGTGCCTTTAACCGGGACCAACTGAACACTGAAGCTTTCTTT.

The chain carries TRBV7-2 and TRBJ2-2, with D possibly being TRBD1 or TRBD2 (5 bases each). The germline gives CDR1 SGHTA, CDR2 FQGNSA. V was cut by 2 bases and J by 8 bases, with 18 bases left in between. The CDR3 sequence is 16 residues long. The CDR3 loop is CASSLSVGPPGGELFF. The DNA for the CDR3 is TGTGCCAGCAGCTTATCGGTGGGACCTCCCGGGGGGGAGCTGTTTTTT.

This chain links TRBV29-1 with TRBJ1-1, with 8 bases that match TRBD1. The CDR3 loop spans 14 amino acids. The V gene end was trimmed by 6 bases and the J gene end by 1 base; junction bases not matched to a gene: 7. Germline CDR1 is SQVTM and CDR2 is ANQGSEA. The CDR3 region has the DNA TGCAGCGTACTGGGACAGGCTACGAACACTGAAGCTTTCTTT. Its translation: CSVLGQATNTEAFF.

This sequence joins TRBV18 and TRBJ1-5; D unclear. This CDR3 spans 13 amino acids. CDR1 is KGHSH, CDR2 LQKENI, per germline. V was cut by 3 bases and J by 1 base, with 4 bases left in between. CDR3 residues: CASSPRSNQPQHF. The CDR3 DNA reads TGTGCCAGCTCACCGAGAAGCAATCAGCCCCAGCATTTT.

The chain carries TRBV27 and TRBJ2-7, with 7 bases matching TRBD1. Germline V CDR1 and CDR2: MNHEY, SMNVEV (reference sequence). After removal of 11 bases from V and 3 bases from J, the junction contained 10 bases not matched to a gene. The CDR3 loop spans 13 amino acids. CDR3 amino acids: CAGPSGTDYEQYV. CDR3 sequence (DNA): TGTGCCGGACCTTCCGGGACAGACTACGAGCAGTACGTC.

CDR3 loop: CASSHPTAAENEKLFF. DNA for the CDR3: TGTGCCAGCTCACATCCCACAGCCGCAGAGAATGAAAAACTGTTTTTT. J is TRBJ1-4 and V is TRBV18; D remains unclear. This CDR3 has 16 amino acids. Trimming left V 4 bases short and J 5 bases short, with 17 bases between. Per germline, CDR1 KGHSH and CDR2 LQKENI.

The chain uses TRBV2 and TRBJ1-1, with 7 bases identical to TRBD1. V lost 4 bases to trimming and J lost 4 bases; unmatched junction nucleotides: 6. Germline CDR1 is SNHLY and CDR2 is FYNNEI. The CDR3 covers 14 residues. The CDR3 sequence is CASSARGPGTEAFF. CDR3 nucleotide sequence: TGTGCCAGCAGTGCTAGGGGGCCGGGCACTGAAGCTTTCTTT.

J is TRBJ1-4 and V is TRBV24-1, with D perhaps matching TRBD1 (5 bases). Germline V lookup: CDR1 KGHDR, CDR2 SFDVKD. The length of the CDR3 is 12 residues. Trimming took 1 base from V and 11 from J, leaving 7 bases between them. CDR3 in DNA: TGTGCCACCAGTGATTTCGGGGGGAAACTGTTTTTT. This codes for CATSDFGGKLFF.

This clone was observed a few times. The rearrangement joins TRBV5-1 to TRBJ1-1; no clear D. The germline V and J ends were trimmed by 1 base and 1 base, with 11 bases remaining between them. Germline CDR1 SGHRS, CDR2 YFSETQ. The CDR3 extends over 15 amino acids. In nucleotides, the CDR3 is TGCGCCAGCAGCTTGATGCCGGGGAAGAACACTGAAGCTTTCTTT. Amino acids: CASSLMPGKNTEAFF. The full variable domain, with the rest looked up from reference TRBV5-1 and TRBJ1-1, is KAGVTQTPRYLIKTRGQQVTLSCSPISGHRSVSWYQQTPGQGLQFLFEYFSETQRNKGNFPGRFSGRQFSNSRSEMNVSTLELGDSALYLCASSLMPGKNTEAFFGQGTRLTVV.

The chain carries TRBV20-1 and TRBJ2-1; 12 bases are a match to TRBD2. V was clipped by 3 bases and J by 8 bases; unmatched bases: 8. The CDR3 has 15 amino acids. Germline V lookup: CDR1 DFQATT, CDR2 SNEGSKA (reference sequence). The CDR3 protein is CSASRPSGGADEQFF. CDR3 coding DNA: TGCAGTGCTAGTCGGCCTAGCGGGGGGGCCGATGAGCAGTTCTTC.

The V and J genes are TRBV7-2 and TRBJ1-6; no firm D call. The length of the CDR3 is 15 residues. V was trimmed by 4 bases and J by 7 bases, leaving 14 bases between them. The germline V gene encodes CDR1 SGHTA and CDR2 FQGNSA. CDR3 sequence reads: CASSYWTATNSPLHF. Here the CDR3 DNA reads TGTGCCAGCAGCTACTGGACGGCGACCAATTCACCCCTCCACTTT.

The chain links TRBV5-8 to TRBJ2-5, with D perhaps TRBD1 (5 bases). V was clipped by 7 bases and J by 4 bases, with 20 bases between them. The CDR3 covers 15 residues. Germline assignment: CDR1 SGHTS and CDR2 YDEGEE. As DNA, the CDR3 is TGTGCCAGCCCCTCGGTCTTAACAAGGGGAGAGACCCAGTACTTC. Its translation: CASPSVLTRGETQYF.

This sequence joins TRBV28 and TRBJ1-1; the D gene is possibly TRBD1 (5 bases). Trimming stripped 6 bases from V and 1 base from J, with 9 bases between. The germline V gene has CDR1 MDHEN and CDR2 SYDVKM. This CDR3 comprises 13 residues. CDR3 in amino acids: CASRAGGNTEAFF. In DNA form, the CDR3 reads TGTGCCAGCAGGGCGGGGGGGAACACTGAAGCTTTCTTT.

This clone was seen a few times. The genes are TRBV5-1 and TRBJ1-3; D unresolved. The V end lost 4 bases, the J end lost 4 bases, and 6 bases lay between the germline ends. The CDR3 sequence is 12 residues long. From germline, CDR1 is SGHRS and CDR2 YFSETQ. The CDR3 loop is CASSPPGNTIYF. CDR3 bases: TGCGCCAGCAGCCCCCCAGGAAACACCATATATTTT.

J is TRBJ1-2 and V is TRBV5-1; D not certain. The CDR3 has 15 residues. Trimming removed 2 bases from V and 6 bases from J, with 17 bases in between. From germline, CDR1 is SGHRS and CDR2 YFSETQ. CDR3 residues: CASSFSFQTGNGYTF. The CDR3 nucleotides read TGCGCCAGCAGCTTCTCATTTCAAACTGGAAATGGCTACACCTTC.

This clone was observed a handful of times. This sequence joins TRBV24-1 and TRBJ2-2; D is possibly TRBD1 (5 bases). Germline lookup yields CDR1 KGHDR and CDR2 SFDVKD. CDR3 length: 13 amino acids. V lost 5 bases and J lost 4, with 7 bases in between. The CDR3 nucleotides are TGTGCCACCAGTGGCAGGGTCACCGGGGAGCTGTTTTTT. This encodes CATSGRVTGELFF.

The chain recombines TRBV7-9 with TRBJ2-5, with 7 bases lining up with TRBD1. The CDR3 totals 14 residues. Germline V gene lookup returns CDR1 SEHNR and CDR2 FQNEAQ (reference sequence). With V trimmed by 4 bases and J by 2 bases, 4 bases remained unmatched. The CDR3 region is CASSSTGLQETQYF. The CDR3 nucleotides are TGTGCCAGCAGCTCGACAGGGTTACAAGAGACCCAGTACTTC.

J is TRBJ1-3 and V is TRBV5-1; D uncertain. Trimming stripped 0 bases from V and 0 bases from J, with 10 bases between. The CDR3 length is 16 residues. CDR1 SGHRS and CDR2 YFSETQ come from the germline V gene. The CDR3, as DNA: TGCGCCAGCAGCTTGGGCGGGTCTACCTCTGGAAACACCATATATTTT. Protein: CASSLGGSTSGNTIYF. Full variable domain (rest looked up from reference TRBV5-1 and TRBJ1-3): KAGVTQTPRYLIKTRGQQVTLSCSPISGHRSVSWYQQTPGQGLQFLFEYFSETQRNKGNFPGRFSGRQFSNSRSEMNVSTLELGDSALYLCASSLGGSTSGNTIYFGEGSWLTVV.

The chain is built from TRBV5-5 and TRBJ1-2; the D gene is possibly TRBD1 (5 bases). Trimming pared 4 bases from V and 4 bases from J, leaving 8 bases between. The CDR3 is 12 residues long. Looked up from germline, CDR1 is SGHKS and CDR2 is YYEKEE (reference sequence). The CDR3 spells CASSGTGYGYTF. DNA of the CDR3: TGTGCCAGCAGCGGGACTGGCTATGGCTACACCTTC.

The chain uses TRBV7-3 and TRBJ2-1; D ambiguous. V lost 0 bases and J 4 bases, leaving 7 bases between the germline ends. The CDR3 is 14 amino acids. Per germline, CDR1 SGHTA and CDR2 FQGTGA. The CDR3 region has the DNA TGTGCCAGCAGCTTAACGCCTGGGTACAATGAGCAGTTCTTC. Translated: CASSLTPGYNEQFF.

The rearrangement joins TRBV30 to TRBJ1-4; D unclear. V lost 3 bases and J lost 3, with 14 bases in between. From germline, CDR1 is GTSNPN and CDR2 SVGIG (reference sequence). The CDR3 totals 15 residues. The CDR3 region is CAWRPLTESNEKLFF. The CDR3 DNA reads as TGTGCCTGGAGACCCCTGACCGAATCTAATGAAAAACTGTTTTTT.

This clone was counted a few times. V and J are TRBV7-2 and TRBJ2-6, with 7 bases that match TRBD1. Trimming at V came to 7 bases and at J to 10 bases, leaving 13 bases not matched to a gene. Germline values: CDR1 SGHTA, CDR2 FQGNSA. The CDR3 is made up of 15 amino acids. This chain's CDR3 is CASTLPTGAPNVLTF. In nucleotides, the CDR3 is TGTGCCAGCACCCTACCCACAGGGGCTCCAAACGTCCTGACTTTC. The full variable domain, in which reference TRBV7-2 and TRBJ2-6 provide the parts outside the CDR3, is GAGVSQSPSNKVTEKGKDVELRCDPISGHTALYWYRQSLGQGLEFLIYFQGNSAPDKSGLPSDRFSAERTGGSVSTLTIQRTQQEDSAVYLCASTLPTGAPNVLTFGAGSRLTVL.

The chain has TRBV2 and TRBJ2-2; 7 nucleotides match TRBD1. Losses at the gene ends were 8 bases for V and 2 bases for J; bases not matched to a gene: 5. This CDR3 has 14 residues. CDR1 and CDR2 from the germline V gene are SNHLY and FYNNEI. The CDR3 DNA is TGTGCCAGCGTCCGGGACAGCAACACCGGGGAGCTGTTTTTT. It translates to CASVRDSNTGELFF. Combining the CDR3 with reference TRBV2 and TRBJ2-2 gives the whole variable domain EPEVTQTPSHQVTQMGQEVILRCVPISNHLYFYWYRQILGQKVEFLVSFYNNEISEKSEIFDDQFSVERPDGSNFTLKIRSTKLEDSAMYFCASVRDSNTGELFFGEGSRLTVL.